This entry is about one T cell receptor beta chain. Its specificity is not known. The source of the sample is a study of OX40 agonist ivuxolimab in advanced cancers. Overall study: Averaging about 60 years in age, with a range of roughly 20 to 90, the cohort was about 83% male.

Some clones are missing from TCRdb's copy, which holds only in-frame ones; the method was immunoSEQ multiplex PCR. The table lists 20,000 to 25,000 clones, roughly 84% of them singletons. Study observations and caveats: In CD8+ T cells, expanded clones were on average more numerous than in CD4+. Normalized T-cell clonal expansion was also low in some nonresponders.

Per the germline V gene, CDR1 is SQVTM and CDR2 is ANQGSEA. This CDR3 has 15 amino acids. V lost 7 bases and J lost 7; bases outside the gene matches: 9. The J gene is TRBJ2-1, the V gene TRBV29-1; 14 bases align to TRBD2. The sequence came from an adult with an advanced solid tumor such as melanoma, head and neck, liver or kidney cancer. The sequencing here drew on CD4+ or CD8+ T cells sorted from blood, taken in a trial of the OX40 agonist ivuxolimab. This chain's CDR3 is CSGSGTSGRLNEQFF. The DNA for the CDR3 is TGCAGCGGGTCCGGGACTAGCGGGAGATTGAATGAGCAGTTCTTC.